Below, 12 T cell receptor beta chains from the same sample are listed, as sequenced in a study of OX40 agonist ivuxolimab in advanced cancers. Assay used: immunoSEQ multiplex PCR; TCRdb lists only in-frame clones, some missing. The table shows some 70,000 clones, with about 85% occurring only once. Material: CD4+ or CD8+ T cells sorted from blood, obtained in a trial of the OX40 agonist ivuxolimab. These receptors were obtained from an adult with an advanced solid tumor such as melanoma, head and neck, liver or kidney cancer.

The chain uses TRBV18 and TRBJ2-5; TRBD1 aligns across 12 bases. The J segment lost 5 bases and the V segment lost 4 bases, leaving 8 bases of the junction unmatched. This CDR3 is built from 16 residues. The germline gives CDR1 KGHSH, CDR2 LQKENI. CDR3 in DNA: TGTGCCAGCTCACATGGGACAGGGGGCGCCGGGGAGACCCAGTACTTC. This translates into CASSHGTGGAGETQYF.

Note on this clone: Compared with germline, one end of the junction differs, possibly owing to a read error. The chain recombines TRBV7-7 with TRBJ2-5, with D perhaps matching TRBD1 (6 bases). The CDR3 runs 15 residues. The germline V gene has CDR1 SSHAT and CDR2 FNYEAQ (reference sequence). The chain's CDR3 is CASSLGSAGAVDQYF. CDR3 coding DNA: TGTGCTAGCAGCTTAGGCAGCGCAGGGGCGGTTGACCAGTACTTC. Full variable domain (outside the CDR3, taken from reference TRBV7-7 and TRBJ2-5): GAGVSQSPRYKVTKRGQDVTLRCDPISSHATLYWYQQALGQGPEFLTYFNYEAQPDKSGLPSDRFSAERPEGSISTLTIQRTEQRDSAMYRCASSLGSAGAVDQYFGPGTRLLVL.

The chain carries TRBV7-2 and TRBJ2-7; 8 nucleotides align to TRBD1. The V segment lost 3 bases and the J segment 2 bases; nucleotides outside the gene matches: 3. CDR1 is SGHTA and CDR2 is FQGNSA in the germline V gene. The CDR3 loop spans 14 amino acids. CDR3 loop: CASSLDRATYEQYF. The CDR3 coding sequence is TGTGCCAGCAGCTTGGACAGGGCAACCTACGAGCAGTACTTC.

This clone was observed once. The CDR3 DNA reads as TGCGCCAGCAGTGCAGGGGGAGTGGACAATGAGCAGTTCTTC. Its protein product is CASSAGGVDNEQFF. V usage is TRBV5-1 and J usage is TRBJ2-1; 7 bases map to TRBD1. The CDR3 loop spans 14 amino acids. V dropped 5 bases and J dropped 5; count of bases not matched to a gene: 7. Looked up from germline, CDR1 is SGHRS and CDR2 is YFSETQ.

This clone appeared once. V usage is TRBV6-5 and J usage is TRBJ2-7; D is unresolved. Trimming removed 0 bases at V and 2 bases at J, with 11 bases between. This CDR3 region has 15 residues. The germline gives CDR1 MNHEY, CDR2 SVGAGI. The CDR3 region has the DNA TGTGCCAGCAGTTACTCGAGGACGTCCGCCTACGAGCAGTACTTC. Protein: CASSYSRTSAYEQYF.

This clone is categorized as medium-sized. The chain uses TRBV7-9 and TRBJ1-6; no clear D gene. V lost 3 bases to trimming and J lost 7 bases, with 10 bases between them. The CDR3 runs 14 residues. Looked up from germline, CDR1 is SEHNR and CDR2 is FQNEAQ (reference sequence). The CDR3 DNA is TGTGCCAGCAGCTTTGAGGGTCCCAATTCACCCCTCCACTTT. Protein sequence: CASSFEGPNSPLHF.

The rearrangement links TRBV4-1 to TRBJ2-5; TRBD1 might be the D (5 bases). This CDR3 has 15 residues. The germline gives CDR1 MGHRA, CDR2 YSYEKL. V dropped 4 bases and J dropped 1 base, with 13 bases sitting between them. In nucleotides, the CDR3 is TGCGCCAGCAGCCCTGGGGCCCCGATCCAAGAGACCCAGTACTTC. Its translation is CASSPGAPIQETQYF.

As to this clone: One end of the junction varies from germline; a read error may be responsible. This sequence joins TRBV18 and TRBJ2-7; maybe TRBD1 (6 bases). The CDR3 contains 14 residues. Germline V lookup: CDR1 KGHSH, CDR2 LQKENI. CDR3 sequence (DNA): TGTGCCAGCTCTCCACAGGGTTTAGTGTACGAGCAGTACTTC. It codes for CASSPQGLVYEQYF.

The chain carries TRBV4-3 and TRBJ1-1; D gene uncertain. In germline, CDR1 is LGHNA, CDR2 YSLEER. The V and J ends lost 1 base and 0 bases respectively, with 3 bases between them. This CDR3 has 13 amino acids. CDR3 amino acids: CASSQAMNTEAFF. The CDR3 DNA sequence: TGCGCCAGCAGCCAAGCAATGAACACTGAAGCTTTCTTT.

The V gene is TRBV9, the J gene TRBJ1-3; 12 bases fit TRBD1. From germline, CDR1 is SGDLS and CDR2 YYNGEE. The ends lost 0 bases at V and 0 bases at J; junction bases unmatched: 4. The CDR3 spans 18 residues. The CDR3 loop reads CASSVESGQGASGNTIYF. DNA for the CDR3: TGTGCCAGCAGCGTAGAGTCGGGACAGGGGGCCTCTGGAAACACCATATATTTT.

This chain uses TRBV5-1 with TRBJ2-5, with 12 nucleotides matching TRBD2. The germline V gene encodes CDR1 SGHRS and CDR2 YFSETQ. With V trimmed by 4 bases and J by 6 bases, 4 bases remained unmatched. The CDR3 extends over 14 amino acids. The CDR3 nucleotides are TGCGCCAGCAGCATGACTAGCGGGGGACAGACCCAGTACTTC. Translated: CASSMTSGGQTQYF.

CDR3 sequence reads: CASSPRGLNTGELFF. DNA for the CDR3: TGTGCCAGCAGCCCACGGGGGTTAAACACCGGGGAGCTGTTTTTT. J is TRBJ2-2 and V is TRBV7-8; the D gene is possibly TRBD2 (6 bases). V lost 5 bases and J 2 bases, leaving 12 bases between the germline ends. CDR1 SGHVS and CDR2 FQNEAQ come from the germline V gene. The CDR3 has 15 amino acids.